The 20 T cell receptor beta chains below all came from one sample that was sequenced in a study of cytomegalovirus exposure and HLA in healthy donors. A multiplex PCR was run with 60 Vbeta primers and 13 Jbeta primers. Libraries were prepared by immunoSEQ multiplex PCR; TCRdb keeps only in-frame clonotypes and omits some of them. The sample records about 110,000 clones, around 75% being singletons. Sequencing input: PBMCs. All receptors come from a male donor in good health and CMV-seropositive.

The chain has TRBV9 and TRBJ2-7; a weak D match, TRBD2 (6 bases). Trimming stripped 0 bases from V and 2 bases from J, with 12 bases between. CDR3 size: 15 residues. In germline, CDR1 is SGDLS, CDR2 YYNGEE. CDR3 sequence: CASSVVREVAYEQYF. For the CDR3, the DNA is TGTGCCAGCAGCGTAGTCAGGGAGGTCGCCTACGAGCAGTACTTC. The entire variable domain, with the rest obtained from reference TRBV9 and TRBJ2-7, is as follows: DSGVTQTPKHLITATGQRVTLRCSPRSGDLSVYWYQQSLDQGLQFLIQYYNGEERAKGNILERFSAQQFPDLHSELNLSSLELGDSALYFCASSVVREVAYEQYFGPGTRLTVT.

J is TRBJ2-3 and V is TRBV5-1; D gene ambiguous. Deletions cut 2 bases from V and 12 bases from J, with 13 bases between. The length of the CDR3 is 12 residues. Germline loops: CDR1 SGHRS, CDR2 YFSETQ. The CDR3 DNA follows: TGCGCCAGCAGCTTAGGAGTATCCATACAGTATTTT. Translating gives CASSLGVSIQYF.

The gene calls are TRBV11-3 and TRBJ2-1; possible D gene TRBD2, 6 bases. The V end lost 8 bases, the J end lost 1 base, and 12 bases lay between the germline ends. The CDR3 extends over 14 amino acids. Germline V gene lookup returns CDR1 SGHNT and CDR2 YENEEA. The CDR3 is CASQKSGSYNEQFF. The CDR3 bases are TGTGCCAGCCAGAAAAGCGGGTCCTACAATGAGCAGTTCTTC. The full variable domain, with the rest looked up from reference TRBV11-3 and TRBJ2-1, is EAGVVQSPRYKIIEKKQPVAFWCNPISGHNTLYWYLQNLGQGPELLIRYENEEAVDDSQLPKDRFSAERLKGVDSTLKIQPAELGDSAVYLCASQKSGSYNEQFFGPGTRLTVL.

The J gene is TRBJ2-7, the V gene TRBV5-4; 9 bases match TRBD1. Per germline, CDR1 SGHNT and CDR2 YYREEE (reference sequence). J lost 5 bases, V lost 4 bases, and 7 bases had no gene match. The CDR3 is made up of 14 amino acids. The CDR3 DNA reads TGTGCCAGCAGCCACGGACAGGGGTTCAACGAGCAGTACTTC. Translating it yields CASSHGQGFNEQYF.

This clone was observed a handful of times. The V gene is TRBV11-1, the J gene TRBJ1-2, with TRBD1 matching over 9 bases. The trim removed 5 bases at V and 4 bases at J, leaving 2 bases unmatched. CDR1 is SGHAT and CDR2 is FQDESV in the germline V gene (reference sequence). The length of the CDR3 is 13 residues. In DNA form, the CDR3 reads TGTGCCAGCAGCCGGGACAGGGCCTATGGCTACACCTTC. Its protein is CASSRDRAYGYTF.

The chain has TRBV14 and TRBJ1-5; D is uncertain. The CDR3 is 13 residues long. V lost 2 bases and J 3 bases, leaving 5 bases between the germline ends. Germline CDR1 SGHDN, CDR2 FVKESK. The CDR3 is CASSQQSNQPQHF. CDR3 nucleotide sequence: TGTGCCAGCAGCCAACAGTCCAATCAGCCCCAGCATTTT.

This clone was seen a few times. As DNA, the CDR3 is TGTGCCATCAGTGGAGGAGGGCGGTCGAACACTGAAGCTTTCTTT. As protein: CAISGGGRSNTEAFF. The rearrangement joins TRBV10-3 to TRBJ1-1, with D unresolved. The CDR3 consists of 15 residues. With 4 bases removed from V and 1 base from J, the gap between germline ends came to 13 bases. Germline CDR1 reads ENHRY; CDR2 reads SYGVKD.

This clone showed up just a few times. The chain couples TRBV7-2 to TRBJ2-5; TRBD1 matches at 10 bases. V dropped 1 base and J dropped 1; count of bases not matched to a gene: 3. The CDR3 is 16 residues long. Germline CDR1 SGHTA, CDR2 FQGNSA. The CDR3 DNA follows: TGTGCCAGCAGCTTAGGGGACAGGGGTGGCCAAGAGACCCAGTACTTC. Residues: CASSLGDRGGQETQYF.

This chain connects TRBV6-5 to TRBJ1-4, with TRBD1 as a possible D gene (5 bases). Per germline, CDR1 MNHEY and CDR2 SVGAGI. Deletions cut 6 bases from V and 10 bases from J, with 21 bases between. This CDR3 contains 15 residues. The CDR3 reads CASSLRGGTEGKLFF. In DNA form, the CDR3 reads TGTGCCAGCAGCCTCCGGGGGGGGACGGAGGGAAAACTGTTTTTT.

CDR3 amino acids: CASSEYRGTYNEQFF. For the CDR3, the DNA is TGTGCCAGTAGTGAATACAGGGGCACCTACAATGAGCAGTTCTTC. The rearrangement uses TRBV19 and TRBJ2-1; TRBD1 matches 7 bases. The CDR3 is 15 amino acids. Looked up from germline, CDR1 is LNHDA and CDR2 is SQIVND (reference sequence). Trimming cost V 5 bases and J 2 bases; bases outside gene matches: 6.

The chain carries TRBV29-1 and TRBJ2-7; maybe TRBD1 (5 bases). Trimming left V 4 bases short and J 5 bases short, with 9 bases between. CDR1 SQVTM and CDR2 ANQGSEA come from the germline V gene. The CDR3 is 11 residues long. DNA of the CDR3: TGCAGCGTTGGGGCAGGGAACGAGCAGTACTTC. It codes for CSVGAGNEQYF.

About this clone itself: This CDR3 is also generated by other DNA sequences in the sample. This sequence joins TRBV18 and TRBJ2-7; D is uncertain. The germline V gene encodes CDR1 KGHSH and CDR2 LQKENI. V shed 3 bases and J shed 4 bases, with 7 bases lying between them. This CDR3 has 12 amino acids. The CDR3 sequence: CASSPSSYEQYF. Here the CDR3 DNA reads TGTGCCAGCTCACCGAGCTCTTACGAGCAGTACTTC.

In its sample, this clone was seen a few times. The J gene is TRBJ1-4, the V gene TRBV9; D uncertain. The CDR3 loop spans 15 amino acids. Trimming pared 1 base from V and 6 bases from J, leaving 13 bases between. Germline V lookup: CDR1 SGDLS, CDR2 YYNGEE. CDR3 residues: CASSVTGNRDEKLFF. The DNA of the CDR3 is TGTGCCAGCAGCGTAACCGGGAACCGGGATGAAAAACTGTTTTTT.

The chain has TRBV6-5 and TRBJ1-2; 7 bases are a match to TRBD1. CDR1 and CDR2 from the germline V gene are MNHEY and SVGAGI. This CDR3 is built from 15 residues. The ends lost 6 bases at V and 4 bases at J; junction bases unmatched: 11. CDR3 protein: CASSEKGATPYGYTF. The CDR3 DNA reads as TGTGCCAGCAGCGAGAAGGGGGCTACCCCCTATGGCTACACCTTC.

This clone came up once. The chain uses TRBV5-4 and TRBJ2-1; 11 bases fit TRBD1. From germline, CDR1 is SGHNT and CDR2 YYREEE (reference sequence). The CDR3 loop spans 16 amino acids. With V trimmed by 2 bases and J by 10 bases, 11 bases remained unmatched. CDR3 protein: CASSFGDRGASWEQFF. The CDR3 bases are TGTGCCAGCAGCTTTGGGGACAGGGGGGCTTCATGGGAGCAGTTCTTC.

The rearrangement uses TRBV28 and TRBJ1-2; D is uncertain. The CDR3 sequence is 16 residues long. Germline CDR1 reads MDHEN; CDR2 reads SYDVKM. V was cut by 3 bases and J by 4 bases, with 18 bases left in between. For the CDR3, the DNA is TGTGCCAGCAGTTTCCCGTCAGGAGGAAACCTCTATGGCTACACCTTC. Translated: CASSFPSGGNLYGYTF.

The genes are TRBV6-5 and TRBJ1-1, with D maybe TRBD1 (6 bases). Germline CDR1 reads MNHEY; CDR2 reads SVGAGI. This CDR3 region has 16 residues. V lost 0 bases and J lost 4, with 15 bases in between. The chain's CDR3 is CASSYSNQGLRTEAFF. The CDR3 DNA follows: TGTGCCAGCAGTTACTCGAATCAGGGGCTTCGCACTGAAGCTTTCTTT.

The chain carries TRBV4-2 and TRBJ2-1, with 8 bases that match TRBD1. The ends lost 0 bases at V and 12 bases at J; junction bases unmatched: 7. This CDR3 region has 14 residues. Germline assignment: CDR1 LGHNA and CDR2 YNFKEQ. CDR3 in DNA: TGTGCCAGCAGCCAAGATTTCGGACAGGGTTTGCAGTTCTTC. Its translation is CASSQDFGQGLQFF.

V and J are TRBV30 and TRBJ1-2; 9 bases are a match to TRBD1. The CDR3 has 13 residues. Germline loops: CDR1 GTSNPN, CDR2 SVGIG (reference sequence). V dropped 2 bases and J dropped 7; count of bases not matched to a gene: 5. This chain's CDR3 is CAWSPDRGGGYTF. CDR3 coding DNA: TGTGCCTGGAGTCCAGACAGGGGGGGTGGCTACACCTTC.

The rearrangement uses TRBV7-3 and TRBJ2-1, with 10 nucleotides matching TRBD2. The germline V gene has CDR1 SGHTA and CDR2 FQGTGA. With 5 bases clipped from V and 2 bases from J, the junction kept 9 bases outside the gene matches. The CDR3 spans 17 residues. The CDR3 spells CASSANLLAGAYNEQFF. DNA of the CDR3: TGTGCCAGCAGCGCAAACCTCCTAGCGGGGGCCTACAATGAGCAGTTCTTC.